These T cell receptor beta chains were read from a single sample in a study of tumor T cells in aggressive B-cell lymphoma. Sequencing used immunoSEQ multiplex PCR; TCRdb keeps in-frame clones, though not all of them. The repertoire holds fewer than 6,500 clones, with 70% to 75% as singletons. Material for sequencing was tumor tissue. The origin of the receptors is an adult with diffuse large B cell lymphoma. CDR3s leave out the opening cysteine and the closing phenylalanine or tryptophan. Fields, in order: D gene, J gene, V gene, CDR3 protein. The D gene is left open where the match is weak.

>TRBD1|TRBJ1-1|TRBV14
ASSQDLGQLNTEAF
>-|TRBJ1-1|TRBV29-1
SVKLAMNTEAF
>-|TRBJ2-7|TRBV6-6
ASSYETASYEQY
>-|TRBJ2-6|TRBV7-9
ASSPPGGTGANVLT
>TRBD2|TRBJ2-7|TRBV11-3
ASSLAGGASYEQY
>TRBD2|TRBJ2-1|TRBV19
ASRTSGRAYNEQF
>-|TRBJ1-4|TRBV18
ASSTGRNEKLF
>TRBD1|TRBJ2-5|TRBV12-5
ASGPGTDSYKQY
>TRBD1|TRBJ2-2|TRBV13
ASSNQGAGTGELF
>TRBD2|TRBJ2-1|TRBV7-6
ASSPGGPSYNEQF
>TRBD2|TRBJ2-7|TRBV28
ASRSTSGRGEQY
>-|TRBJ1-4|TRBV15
ATSREYSRNEKLF
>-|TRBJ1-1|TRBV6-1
ASSGGQSWAEAF
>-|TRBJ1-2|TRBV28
ASNSFYGYT
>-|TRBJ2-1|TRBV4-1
ASSQASASHNEQF
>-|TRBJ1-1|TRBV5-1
ASSYSGNTEAF
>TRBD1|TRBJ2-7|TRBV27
ATRTGGIYEQY
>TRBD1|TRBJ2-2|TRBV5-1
ASSSGQGDTGELF
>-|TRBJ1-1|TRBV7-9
ASSSPTSNTEAF
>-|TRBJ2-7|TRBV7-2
ASSPRVDLYEQY
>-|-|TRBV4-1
ASSQEIYEQY
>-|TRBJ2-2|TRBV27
ASRPGHTGELF
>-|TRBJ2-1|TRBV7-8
ASSRRDSSYNEQF
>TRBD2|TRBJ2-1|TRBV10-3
AISDLKREAYNEQF
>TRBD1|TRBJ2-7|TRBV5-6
ASSSGTGYEQY
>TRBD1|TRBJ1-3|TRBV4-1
ASSHEGDGQAASGNTIY
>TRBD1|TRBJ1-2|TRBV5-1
ASSLGGQGGYGYT
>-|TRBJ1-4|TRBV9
ASSEGGAREKLF
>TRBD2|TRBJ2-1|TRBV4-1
ASSQEGGSSYNEQF
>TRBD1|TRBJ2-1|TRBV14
ASNRWDRELEQF
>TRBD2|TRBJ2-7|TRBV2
ASSFSSGSSYEQY
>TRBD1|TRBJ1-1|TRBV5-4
ASSLTGTGYMNTEAF
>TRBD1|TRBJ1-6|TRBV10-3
AIRQGRNSPLH
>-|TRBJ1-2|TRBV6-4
ASSDSLRQSHYGYT
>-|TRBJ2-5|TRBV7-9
ASSFGSLYQETQY
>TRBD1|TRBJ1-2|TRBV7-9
ASSYLRQGYLYGYT
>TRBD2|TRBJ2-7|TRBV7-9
ASSPSSGLRREQY
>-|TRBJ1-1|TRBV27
ASSLWQRRHTEAF
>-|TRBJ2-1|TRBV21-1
ASSKEPGQNFEQF
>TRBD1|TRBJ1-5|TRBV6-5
ASSTGGFQPQH
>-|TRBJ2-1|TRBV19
ASSMEGSRANEQF
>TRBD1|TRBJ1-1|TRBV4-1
ASSQAGGQGRVNTEAF
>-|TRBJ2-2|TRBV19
ASSIAGTNTGELF
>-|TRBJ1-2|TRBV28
ASSSYQARGYT
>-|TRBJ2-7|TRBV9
ASSVGLGGEQY
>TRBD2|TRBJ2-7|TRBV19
ASQLTSGRFNEQY
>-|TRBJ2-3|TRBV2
ASRPYGRTDTQY
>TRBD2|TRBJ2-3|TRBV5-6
ASSFPTSGRAGGDTQY